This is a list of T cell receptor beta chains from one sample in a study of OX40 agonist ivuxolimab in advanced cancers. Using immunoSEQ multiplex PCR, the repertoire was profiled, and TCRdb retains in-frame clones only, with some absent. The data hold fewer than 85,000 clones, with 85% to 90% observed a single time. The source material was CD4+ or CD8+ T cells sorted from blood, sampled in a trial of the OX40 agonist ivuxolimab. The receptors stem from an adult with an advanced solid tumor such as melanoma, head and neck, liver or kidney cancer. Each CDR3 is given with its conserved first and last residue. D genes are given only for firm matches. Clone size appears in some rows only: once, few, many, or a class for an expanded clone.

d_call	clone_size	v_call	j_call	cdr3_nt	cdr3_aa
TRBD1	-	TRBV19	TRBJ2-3	TGTGCCAGTAGTTATGGGGGACAGACCACAGATACGCAGTATTTT	CASSYGGQTTDTQYF
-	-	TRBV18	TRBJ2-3	TGTGCCAGCTCAATGGGGAAGGAAGATACGCAGTATTTT	CASSMGKEDTQYF
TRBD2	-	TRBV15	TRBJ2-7	TGTGCCACCAGCAGAGCGGGACTAAACGGCCTCGAGCAGTACTTC	CATSRAGLNGLEQYF
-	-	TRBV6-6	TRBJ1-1	TGTGCCAGCAGCCTGCTAAATGAAGCTTTCTTT	CASSLLNEAFF
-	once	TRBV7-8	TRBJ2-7	TGTGCCAGCAGCGCGGAGTACTACGAGCAGTACTTC	CASSAEYYEQYF
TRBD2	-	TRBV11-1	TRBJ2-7	TGTGCCAGCAGCTGGACTAGCTCACCCTACGAGCAGTACTTC	CASSWTSSPYEQYF
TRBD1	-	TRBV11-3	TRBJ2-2	TGTGCCAGCAGCGTGGGACAGGGAAACACCGGGGAGCTGTTTTTT	CASSVGQGNTGELFF
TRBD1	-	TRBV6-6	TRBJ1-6	TGTGCCAGCAGTTACTCGAGGACAGGAGACTCACCCCTCCACTTT	CASSYSRTGDSPLHF
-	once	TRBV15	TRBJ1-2	TGTGCCACCAGCAGAGATTACAGGGTGGATGGCTACACCTTC	CATSRDYRVDGYTF
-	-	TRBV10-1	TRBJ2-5	TGCGCCAGCAGCTTTGGGACGGAGAGCGAGACCCAGTACTTC	CASSFGTESETQYF
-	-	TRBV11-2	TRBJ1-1	TGTGCCAGCACCCTGGGGGGGGCAGGCACTGAAGCTTTCTTT	CASTLGGAGTEAFF
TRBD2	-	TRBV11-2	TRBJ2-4	TGTGCCAGCACCGCGGGACTAGCAAACATTCAGTACTTC	CASTAGLANIQYF
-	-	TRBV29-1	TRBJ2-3	TGCAGCGTGGCAGAGAGCACAGATACGCAGTATTTT	CSVAESTDTQYF
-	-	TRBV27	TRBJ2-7	TGTGCCAGCAGTTTACGTCCAGGGGATCCCTACGAGCAGTACTTC	CASSLRPGDPYEQYF
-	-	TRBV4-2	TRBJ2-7	TGTGCCAGCAGCCAAGATTTGCAGGGACGGGAGCAGTACTTC	CASSQDLQGREQYF
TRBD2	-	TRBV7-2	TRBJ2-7	TGTGCCAGCAGCTTAGGCCTAGCGGGGGGGCAGTCCGAGCAGTACTTC	CASSLGLAGGQSEQYF
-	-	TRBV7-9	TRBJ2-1	TGTGCCAGCAGCTCCGTTAGAGGGAGGAGGGCCAATGAGCAGTTCTTC	CASSSVRGRRANEQFF
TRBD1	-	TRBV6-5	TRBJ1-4	TGTGCCAGCAGTTACGGGACAGGGGGTGAAAAACTGTTTTTT	CASSYGTGGEKLFF
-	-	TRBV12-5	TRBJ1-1	TGTGCTAGTGGTTTCCCCCTCTCGGGAATGAACACTGAAGCTTTCTTT	CASGFPLSGMNTEAFF
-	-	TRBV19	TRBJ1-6	TGTGCCAGTAGTATAGACGGTCAGGACGCGACGTATAATTCACCCCTCCACTTT	CASSIDGQDATYNSPLHF
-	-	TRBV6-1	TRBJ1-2	TGTGCCAGCAGCCAGGGGCTGGACTATGGCTACACCTTC	CASSQGLDYGYTF
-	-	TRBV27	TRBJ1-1	TGTGCCAGCTGCGGGAACAGGGAGGGCACTGAAGCTTTCTTT	CASCGNREGTEAFF
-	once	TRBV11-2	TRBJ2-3	TGTGCCAGCAGCTTAGACTCGTTCACAGATACGCAGTATTTT	CASSLDSFTDTQYF
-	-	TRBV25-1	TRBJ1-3	TGTGCCAGCAGTGAATTTGGCCTTAGCTCTGGAAACACCATATATTTT	CASSEFGLSSGNTIYF
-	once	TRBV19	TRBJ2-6	TGTGCCAGTACCCCCGGGACACTAGGGGCCAACGTCCTGACTTTC	CASTPGTLGANVLTF
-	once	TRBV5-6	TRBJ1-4	TGTGCCAGCAGCGAAGCAGGGACCACTAATGAAAAACTGTTTTTT	CASSEAGTTNEKLFF
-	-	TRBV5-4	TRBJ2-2	TGTGCCAGCAGCTTGGCCGTACAGACGAACACCGGGGAGCTGTTTTTT	CASSLAVQTNTGELFF
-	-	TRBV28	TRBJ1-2	TGTGCCAGCAGTCGATCCAGTTTGAGTGGCTACACCTTC	CASSRSSLSGYTF
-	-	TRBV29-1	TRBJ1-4	TGCAGCGTTTTCGGTGGGCTCACGGGAGAAAAACTGTTTTTT	CSVFGGLTGEKLFF
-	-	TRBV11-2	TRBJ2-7	TGTGCCAGCAGCTTACAGGGTTGGGGCCGGGACGCCCAAGAGGCTTACTTC	CASSLQGWGRDAQEAYF
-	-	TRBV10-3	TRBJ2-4	TGTGCCATCAGTGAGTCTCCGGGGCAGGGTGGAAACATTCAGTACTTC	CAISESPGQGGNIQYF
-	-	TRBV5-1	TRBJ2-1	TGCGCCAGCAGCTTGTATAATGAGCAGTTCTTC	CASSLYNEQFF
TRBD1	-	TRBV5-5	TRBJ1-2	TGTGCCAGCAGCCCGGGACAGGGGGAACGCGGCTACACCTTC	CASSPGQGERGYTF
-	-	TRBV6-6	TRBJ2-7	TGTGCCAGCAGTTACTCGGGCAGTCCTCGGCCGTACTTC	CASSYSGSPRPYF
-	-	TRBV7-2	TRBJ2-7	TGTGCCAGCAGCTTACTCGGGGGTCCGGCCTACGAGCAGTACTTC	CASSLLGGPAYEQYF
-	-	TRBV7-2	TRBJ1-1	TGTGCCAGCAGCTTAACGGCCTCAATGCGCACTGAAGCTTTCTTT	CASSLTASMRTEAFF
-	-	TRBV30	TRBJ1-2	TGTGCCTGGAGTGGACTAACCAAAGGCTACACCTTC	CAWSGLTKGYTF
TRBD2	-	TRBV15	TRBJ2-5	TGTGCCACCAGCAGAGAGCGGGGAGGGGCCCAAGAGACCCAGTACTTC	CATSRERGGAQETQYF
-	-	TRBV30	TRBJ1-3	TGTGCCTGGAGCAAATTCGGGACAACCTCAAACACCATATATTTT	CAWSKFGTTSNTIYF
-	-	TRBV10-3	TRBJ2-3	TGTGCCATCAGTTCGGACCAGCAACACACAGATACGCAGTATTTT	CAISSDQQHTDTQYF
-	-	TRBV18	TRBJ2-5	TGTGCCAGCTCACCACCGGGAGATCGGGGGCCGTTAAAGACCCAGTACTTC	CASSPPGDRGPLKTQYF